Included here is one T cell receptor (beta chain) sequence, with context. Its cognate antigen is unknown. The source of the sample is a study of Ad26.COV2.S vaccination and SARS-CoV-2 variants. Overall study: Dosing was one shot or two shots 56 days apart.

Study results and caveats: Substantial breadth was reported for post-vaccination spike-specific CD8+ and CD4+ T cells.

Treatment in this sample: around 19 received Ad26.COV2.S at low or high dose, single or two shots; 5 received placebo; per-sample allocation not given. Sampling was done on day 63 after the first vaccine or placebo injection. This person who donated was an adult of 18-55 years in Boston. Expression of Wuhan-strain SARS-CoV-2 spike came from the Ad26 vector that formed the vaccine. Clones were sequenced by immunoSEQ multiplex PCR, and TCRdb holds only the in-frame ones, with some missing. The sample consists of around 450,000 clones, approximately 92% of them appearing once. This TCR was recovered from a person aged 18-65 years who received the Ad26.COV2.S COVID-19 vaccine or a placebo. Source: peripheral blood, taken in a trial of Ad26.COV2.S vaccine versus placebo.

CDR3 in amino acids: CASSPSGRTNTEAFF. The CDR3 DNA follows: TGTGCCAGCAGCCCCTCGGGACGGACGAACACTGAAGCTTTCTTT. The chain employs TRBV7-8 and TRBJ1-1, with D tentatively TRBD1 (5 bases). The V and J ends lost 5 bases and 1 base respectively, with 14 bases between them. This CDR3 region has 15 residues. Germline V gene sequence: CDR1 SGHVS, CDR2 FQNEAQ. The full variable domain, completed using reference TRBV7-8 and TRBJ1-1, is GAGVSQSPRYKVAKRGQDVALRCDPISGHVSLFWYQQALGQGPEFLTYFQNEAQLDKSGLPSDRFFAERPEGSVSTLKIQRTQQEDSAVYLCASSPSGRTNTEAFFGQGTRLTVV.